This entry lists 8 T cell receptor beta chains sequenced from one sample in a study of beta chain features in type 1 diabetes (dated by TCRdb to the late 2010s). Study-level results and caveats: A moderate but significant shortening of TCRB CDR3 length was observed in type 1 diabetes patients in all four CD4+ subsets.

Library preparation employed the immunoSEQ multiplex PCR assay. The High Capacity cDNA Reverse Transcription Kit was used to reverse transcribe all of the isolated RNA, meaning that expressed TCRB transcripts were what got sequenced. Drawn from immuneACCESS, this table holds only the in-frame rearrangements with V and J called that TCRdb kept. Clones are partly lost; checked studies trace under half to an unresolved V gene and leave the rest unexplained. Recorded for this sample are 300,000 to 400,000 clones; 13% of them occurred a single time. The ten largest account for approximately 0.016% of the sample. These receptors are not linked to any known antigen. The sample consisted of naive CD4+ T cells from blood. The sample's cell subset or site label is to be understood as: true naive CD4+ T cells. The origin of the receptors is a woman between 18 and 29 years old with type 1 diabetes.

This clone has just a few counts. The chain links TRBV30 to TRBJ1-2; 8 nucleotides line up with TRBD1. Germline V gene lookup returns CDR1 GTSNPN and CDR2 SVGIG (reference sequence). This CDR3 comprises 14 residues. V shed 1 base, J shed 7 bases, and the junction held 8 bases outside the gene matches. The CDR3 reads CAWSGRDRTRGYTF. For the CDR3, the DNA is TGTGCCTGGAGTGGCCGGGACAGGACCCGTGGCTACACCTTC.

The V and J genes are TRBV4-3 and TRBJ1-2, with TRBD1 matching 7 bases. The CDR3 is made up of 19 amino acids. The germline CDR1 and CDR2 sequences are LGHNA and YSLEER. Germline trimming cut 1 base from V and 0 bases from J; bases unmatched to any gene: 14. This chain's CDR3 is CASSQGGAPGQLTNYGYTF. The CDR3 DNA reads TGCGCCAGCAGCCAAGGTGGAGCTCCGGGACAGCTCACTAACTATGGCTACACCTTC.

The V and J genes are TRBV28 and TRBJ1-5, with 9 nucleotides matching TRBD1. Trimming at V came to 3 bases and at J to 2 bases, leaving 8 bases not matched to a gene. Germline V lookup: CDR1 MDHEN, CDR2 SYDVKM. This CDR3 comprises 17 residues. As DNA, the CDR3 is TGTGCCAGCAGTTTTTACGCGGGACAGGGTGGCAATCAGCCCCAGCATTTT. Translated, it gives CASSFYAGQGGNQPQHF.

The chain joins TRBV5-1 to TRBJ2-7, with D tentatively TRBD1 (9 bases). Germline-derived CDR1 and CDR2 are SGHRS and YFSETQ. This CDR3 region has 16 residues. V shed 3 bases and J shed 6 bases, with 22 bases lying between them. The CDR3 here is CASSSGGDRVSGEQYF. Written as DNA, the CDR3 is TGCGCCAGCAGCTCCGGGGGGGACAGGGTTTCTGGCGAGCAGTACTTC.

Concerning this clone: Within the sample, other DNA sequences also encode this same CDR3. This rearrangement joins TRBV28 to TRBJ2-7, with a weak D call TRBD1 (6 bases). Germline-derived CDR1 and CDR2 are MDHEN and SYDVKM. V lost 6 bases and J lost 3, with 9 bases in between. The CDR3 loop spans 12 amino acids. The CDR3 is CASSQQGYEQYF. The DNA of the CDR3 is TGTGCCAGCAGCCAACAGGGCTACGAGCAGTACTTC.

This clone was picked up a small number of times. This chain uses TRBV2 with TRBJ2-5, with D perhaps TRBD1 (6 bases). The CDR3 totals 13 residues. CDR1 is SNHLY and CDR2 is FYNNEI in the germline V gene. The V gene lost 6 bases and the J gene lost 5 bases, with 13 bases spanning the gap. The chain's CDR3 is CASRWGPTETQYF. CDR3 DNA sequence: TGTGCCAGCAGATGGGGGCCGACGGAGACCCAGTACTTC.

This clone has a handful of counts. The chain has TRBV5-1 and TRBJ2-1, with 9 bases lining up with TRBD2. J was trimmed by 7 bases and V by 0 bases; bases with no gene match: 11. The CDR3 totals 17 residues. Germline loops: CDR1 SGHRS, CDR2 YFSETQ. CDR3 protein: CASSLDASGTGENEQFF. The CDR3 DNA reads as TGCGCCAGCAGCTTGGATGCTAGCGGGACGGGGGAGAATGAGCAGTTCTTC.

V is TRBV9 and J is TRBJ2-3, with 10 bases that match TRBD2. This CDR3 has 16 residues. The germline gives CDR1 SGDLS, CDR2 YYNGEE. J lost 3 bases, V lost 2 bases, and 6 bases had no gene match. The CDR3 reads CASSVPSGSWTDTQYF. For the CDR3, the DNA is TGTGCCAGCAGCGTTCCTAGCGGGAGTTGGACAGATACGCAGTATTTT.